The subject of this entry is one T cell receptor (beta chain). Its antigen remains unknown. This entry is derived from a study of Tregs in tolerant kidney transplant recipients. Points from the study as a whole: Validation in larger populations is needed because few patients were studied. In tolerant patients, donor-specific Tregs outgrew total Tregs, suggesting antigen-driven expansion. This study did not directly address biological reproducibility. Nucleotide sequences could not be compared across some patients' samples due to primer changes.

Related graft donors supplied nonmyeloablative bone marrow transplants, and mixed chimerism was transient. The V gene lost 2 bases and the J gene lost 0 bases, with 10 bases spanning the gap. The germline gives CDR1 MNHEY, CDR2 SVGAGI. The CDR3 is 16 amino acids. Measured with immunoSEQ multiplex PCR; TCRdb has only the in-frame clones, and not every one. The sample includes about 90,000 clones, roughly 93% of them seen just once. The chain carries TRBV6-5 and TRBJ2-2; perhaps TRBD2 as D (6 bases). The clonotype originates from a human patient who received a combined kidney and bone marrow transplant. Some T cells may arise from the graft donor. The sample in question was CD4+ T cells from blood (PBMCs), obtained 12 months after the transplant. The CDR3 is CASSYVPGANTGELFF. The CDR3 region has the DNA TGTGCCAGCAGTTACGTACCGGGGGCGAACACCGGGGAGCTGTTTTTT.